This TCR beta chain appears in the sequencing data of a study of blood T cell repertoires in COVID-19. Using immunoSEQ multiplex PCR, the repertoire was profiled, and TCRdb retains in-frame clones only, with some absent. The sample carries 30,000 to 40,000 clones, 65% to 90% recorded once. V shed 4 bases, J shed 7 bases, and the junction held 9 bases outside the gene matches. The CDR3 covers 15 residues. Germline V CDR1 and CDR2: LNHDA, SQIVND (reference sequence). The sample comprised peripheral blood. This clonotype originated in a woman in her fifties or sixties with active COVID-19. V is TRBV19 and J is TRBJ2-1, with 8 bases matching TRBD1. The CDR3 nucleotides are TGTGCCAGTAGTAAGACAGGGGTAGTGGTAAATGAGCAGTTCTTC. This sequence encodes CASSKTGVVVNEQFF.